This passage covers 26 T cell receptor beta chains from one sample sequenced in a study of tumor-infiltrating lymphocytes in primary liver carcinoma. The source material, 20-30 mg of unsorted bulk tissue, was used to co-extract RNA and DNA. With a constant-region primer, TCR beta cDNA was made from 450 to 500 ng of total RNA. Libraries covering TCR beta were generated through three nested multiplex PCR rounds (using a slightly modified ARM-PCR). Use of TRBV1-TRBV30 forward primers with a C-beta reverse primer characterized the first two PCR rounds, which lasted approximately 11 cycles each. TCRdb independently ran MiXCR on the multiplex PCR reads; one entry per CDR3 protein. The table lists fewer than 200,000 distinct CDR3 sequences, just under 85% of them singletons. Input material: tumor tissue from primary liver carcinoma. The receptor set was obtained from a man aged 35 to 55 with primary liver carcinoma and hepatitis B virus infection.

With regard to this clonotype: This may be a read error: a much more frequent sequence differs by one nucleotide. The chain is built from TRBV30 and TRBJ1-4, with unresolved D. Germline-derived CDR1 and CDR2 are GTSNPN and SVGIG (reference sequence). The germline V and J ends were trimmed by 1 base and 9 bases, with 12 bases remaining between them. The CDR3 totals 13 residues. The CDR3 nucleotides read TGTGCCTGGAGTGGTTCGAACGGTCAAAAACTGTTTTTT. Its translation: CAWSGSNGQKLFF.

Turning to this clonotype: A read error is likely, as this CDR3 ends without the conserved phenylalanine or tryptophan. This chain joins TRBV5-6 and TRBJ2-5, with a weak D call TRBD1 (5 bases). Trimming removed 1 base from V and 2 bases from J, with 6 bases in between. The germline V gene has CDR1 SGHDT and CDR2 YYEEEE. The CDR3 is 13 amino acids. The DNA for the CDR3 is TGTGCCAGCAGCTTGCGACAGCAAGAGACCCAGTACCTC. Amino acid sequence: CASSLRQQETQYL.

Points on this clonotype: Sequence at one end of the junction differs from germline and may be a read error. The V call is TRBV6-6, the J call TRBJ1-1, with TRBD1 identical over 7 bases. Germline V lookup: CDR1 MNHNY, CDR2 SVGAGI (reference sequence). The CDR3 has 13 residues. The CDR3 protein is CASSTGANTEGFF. CDR3 DNA sequence: TGTGCCAGCAGTACAGGGGCGAATACTGAAGGTTTCTTT.

The chain uses TRBV11-1 and TRBJ2-5, with a possible D match to TRBD1 (6 bases). The CDR3 is 17 residues long. Between the trimmed V and J ends, which lost 5 bases and 2 bases, there was a span of 21 bases. CDR1 and CDR2 from the germline V gene are SGHAT and FQDESV (reference sequence). The CDR3 region is CASSPRRQDFLQETQYF. The CDR3 region has the DNA TGTGCCAGCAGCCCCCGCCGACAGGACTTTTTACAAGAGACCCAGTACTTC.

This clonotype was counted between two and nine times. The junction shows a germline mismatch at one end, possibly a read error. The chain carries TRBV10-2 and TRBJ1-3, with D unresolved. The CDR3 extends over 12 amino acids. The germline V gene has CDR1 WSHSY and CDR2 SAAADI. The CDR3 spells CASNASGSTIYF. CDR3 DNA: TGCGCCAGCAATGCCTCTGGAAGCACCATATATTTT.

A remark on this clonotype: A read error may account for a junction end that differs from germline. This chain connects TRBV11-2 to TRBJ2-6; D is tentatively TRBD1 or TRBD2 (6 bases each). Per germline, CDR1 SGHAT and CDR2 FQNNGV. The CDR3 is 21 amino acids. This CDR3 is CASSMGGDRRISLSGADVLTF. The CDR3 DNA reads as TGTGCCAGCAGTATGGGGGGAGACAGGCGCATTTCCCTCTCTGGGGCCGACGTCCTGACTTTC.

Of note for this clonotype: The conserved phenylalanine or tryptophan normally closing the CDR3 is absent here, so this likely arose from a read error. The DNA is omitted, as the CDR3 cannot be located on it reliably, and the CDR3 follows TCRdb's listing. This chain joins TRBV7-9 and TRBJ1-1; TRBD1 is the table's D call, not checked against the DNA. The germline gives CDR1 SEHNR, CDR2 FQNEAQ (reference sequence). Inclusive of both ends, the CDR3 amounts to 18 amino acids. The CDR3 protein is CASSLGQLRPGPNTEPFS.

With regard to this clonotype: A junction end diverges from the germline sequence, so it may reflect a read error. The V gene is TRBV10-2, the J gene TRBJ1-1; weak D call: TRBD1 (6 bases). The CDR3 sequence is 14 residues long. CDR1 and CDR2 from the germline V gene are WSHSY and SAAADI. The CDR3 DNA reads TGTGCCAGCGGACAGTGGGCAGCGAACACTGAAGCTTTCTTT. As protein: CASGQWAANTEAFF.

As to this clonotype: Germline is not matched at one junction end, which may reflect a read error. The chain joins TRBV11-3 to TRBJ2-2; 11 positions agree with TRBD2. This CDR3 has 16 residues. Germline-derived CDR1 and CDR2 are SGHNT and YENEEA. The DNA of the CDR3 is TGTACCAGCAACCCCGGACTAGCGGGCTGCACCGGGGACCTGTTTTTT. Translated: CTSNPGLAGCTGDLFF.

Points on this clonotype: Germline and junction disagree at one end, which may indicate a read error. J is TRBJ2-5 and V is TRBV19; 7 bases map to TRBD1. CDR1 and CDR2 from the germline V gene are LNHDA and SQIVND (reference sequence). This CDR3 spans 14 amino acids. The CDR3 nucleotides read TGTACCAGTAGTAAACAACAGGGGTTGGAGACCCAGTACTTC. Its protein product is CTSSKQQGLETQYF. Full variable domain (remainder filled in from reference TRBV19 and TRBJ2-5): DGGITQSPKYLFRKEGQNVTLSCEQNLNHDAMYWYRQDPGQGLRLIYYSQIVNDFQKGDIAEGYSVSREKKESFPLTVTSAQKNPTAFYLCTSSKQQGLETQYFGPGTRLLVL.

The table lists this clonotype with a count of one. A read error is possible here, since a much larger clone lies one base away. The chain carries TRBV7-9 and TRBJ2-7; no clear D gene. The CDR3 has 13 amino acids. CDR1 is SEHNR and CDR2 is FQNEAQ in the germline V gene (reference sequence). CDR3: CTSSRGLRNEQYF. Written as DNA, the CDR3 is TGTACCAGCAGCCGCGGATTGCGAAACGAGCAGTACTTC.

This clonotype was seen at least ten times. The rearrangement uses TRBV29-1 and TRBJ2-1, with D possibly TRBD2 on 6 matching bases. CDR1 is SQVTM, CDR2 ANQGSEA, per germline. The CDR3 is 16 amino acids. The ends were cut back, 0 bases at V and 2 bases at J, with 14 bases in the middle. The CDR3 DNA reads as TGCAGCGTTGAAGATTCTGGCGGGACCACCTACAATGAGCAGTTCTTC. The encoded protein is CSVEDSGGTTYNEQFF.

This sequence joins TRBV6-2 or TRBV6-3 and TRBJ2-2; TRBD2 matches at 7 bases. CDR1 and CDR2 (germline): MNHEY, SVGEGT. The ends lost 6 bases at V and 11 bases at J; junction bases unmatched: 9. CDR3 length: 13 residues. CDR3 loop: CASSWTRTDELFF. The CDR3 DNA is TGTGCCAGCAGCTGGACTAGAACCGACGAGCTGTTTTTT.

Comment on this clonotype: One junction end disagrees with the germline gene, perhaps due to a read error. This chain joins TRBV11-1 and TRBJ2-3, with unresolved D. The germline CDR1 and CDR2 sequences are SGHAT and FQDESV (reference sequence). This CDR3 is 19 amino acids long. The CDR3 sequence: CTSSSGESSVGAHTDTQYF. For the CDR3, the DNA is TGTACCAGCAGTTCTGGGGAAAGCTCTGTTGGAGCCCACACAGATACGCAGTATTTT.

About this clonotype: This may arise from a read error, as a much more abundant clone is one base away. V gene TRBV28 combines with J gene TRBJ1-5, with 7 nucleotides matching TRBD1. V shed 5 bases, J shed 7 bases, and the junction held 5 bases outside the gene matches. CDR1 is MDHEN, CDR2 SYDVKM, per germline. The CDR3 is made up of 13 amino acids. The chain's CDR3 is CASSGDREQPQHF. The CDR3, as DNA: TGTGCCAGCAGTGGTGACAGGGAGCAGCCCCAGCATTTT.

Notes on this clonotype: Without the conserved terminal phenylalanine or tryptophan, this CDR3 likely stems from a read error. The chain links TRBV6-6 to TRBJ2-5; tentative D call: TRBD2 (5 bases). Germline CDR1 and CDR2: MNHNY and SVGAGI (reference sequence). CDR3 size: 15 residues. CDR3 loop: CVSSYLGGGQETQYV. The CDR3 bases are TGTGTCAGCAGTTACTTGGGTGGAGGACAAGAGACCCAGTACGTC.

Points on this clonotype: Given the absence of the conserved phenylalanine or tryptophan at the CDR3 end, a read error is likely. This chain links TRBV6-2 or TRBV6-3 with TRBJ2-7; a possible D gene is TRBD2 (6 bases). V dropped 2 bases and J dropped 3 bases, with 20 bases sitting between them. Germline-derived CDR1 and CDR2 are MNHEY and SVGEGT. CDR3 length equals 17 residues. CDR3 coding DNA: TGTGCCAGCAGTTACGATGGGAGGACTAACTGGATCTACGAGCAGTACTAC. Its translation: CASSYDGRTNWIYEQYY.

Only a few counts were recorded for this clonotype. A read error may explain this, as a much larger clone is one base away. V is TRBV5-1 and J is TRBJ2-1; D is perhaps TRBD2 (6 bases). The germline V gene encodes CDR1 SGHRS and CDR2 YFSETQ. CDR3 length: 14 residues. For the CDR3, the DNA is TGCACCAGCAGCTATTCGGGAGCCTACAATGAGCAGTTCTTC. Its protein product is CTSSYSGAYNEQFF.

The chain employs TRBV29-1 and TRBJ1-1; D might be TRBD1 (5 bases). Germline V CDR1 and CDR2: SQVTM, ANQGSEA. The CDR3 has 15 amino acids. The ends were cut back, 4 bases at V and 11 bases at J, with 26 bases in the middle. The CDR3 protein is CSVAAGWGMNIDAFF. The CDR3 bases are TGCAGCGTTGCGGCAGGGTGGGGGATGAACATTGATGCTTTCTTT.

Turning to this clonotype: The junction departs from germline at one end; a sequencing error may be responsible. CDR3 amino acids: CTSSSRTGDSPLHF. The CDR3 nucleotides are TGTACCAGCAGCTCCAGGACAGGGGATTCACCCCTTCACTTT. The chain combines TRBV12-3 or TRBV12-4 with TRBJ1-6, with 9 bases fitting TRBD1. The CDR3 loop spans 14 amino acids.

A remark on this clonotype: One end of the junction fails to match germline, which may point to a read error. The V and J genes are TRBV12-3 or TRBV12-4 and TRBJ2-1; 7 bases align to TRBD2. This CDR3 spans 15 amino acids. The CDR3 nucleotides are TGTGCGAGCAGTAAGGCGGGGGACCGGTGGACTGAGCGGTTCTTC. This gives the protein CASSKAGDRWTERFF.

Notes on this clonotype: This may arise from a read error, as a much more abundant clone is one base away. The chain uses TRBV5-1 and TRBJ2-4; possibly TRBD1 for D (6 bases). This CDR3 is 15 amino acids long. CDR1 is SGHRS and CDR2 is YFSETQ in the germline V gene. Deletions cut 5 bases from V and 5 bases from J, with 17 bases between. Here the CDR3 reads CASRLRGFEENIQYF. The CDR3 coding sequence is TGCGCCAGCAGATTGAGGGGGTTTGAAGAAAACATTCAGTACTTC.

With respect to this clonotype: In this CDR3 the conserved last residue, phenylalanine or tryptophan, is missing, so a read error is likely. The V and J genes are TRBV5-4 and TRBJ2-1, with 9 nucleotides matching TRBD2. Per germline, CDR1 SGHNT and CDR2 YYREEE (reference sequence). The CDR3 extends over 14 amino acids. Losses at the gene ends were 4 bases for V and 8 bases for J; bases not matched to a gene: 7. The DNA of the CDR3 is TGTGCCAGCAGCCCGAGCGGGGGGATCGATGAGCAGTTCATC. This translates into CASSPSGGIDEQFI.

The chain employs TRBV10-3 and TRBJ2-7; TRBD2 matches 8 bases. The V and J ends lost 3 bases and 5 bases, in that order; junction bases with no gene match: 9. Germline CDR1 reads ENHRY; CDR2 reads SYGVKD. The CDR3 contains 15 residues. The chain's CDR3 is CAISDRGAGADEQYF. The CDR3 DNA is TGTGCCATCAGTGATCGGGGAGCGGGGGCAGACGAGCAGTACTTC.

Comments on this clonotype: Mismatch with germline at one junction end may stem from a read error. This chain uses TRBV11-1 with TRBJ2-1; D is possibly TRBD1 (5 bases). CDR1 SGHAT and CDR2 FQDESV come from the germline V gene (reference sequence). The CDR3 loop spans 15 amino acids. Here the CDR3 reads CASSFQGSLDNVQFF. In nucleotides, the CDR3 is TGTGCCAGCAGCTTCCAGGGATCACTGGACAATGTGCAGTTCTTC.

Comment on this clonotype: The conserved phenylalanine or tryptophan is not found at the CDR3 terminus, so this likely reflects a read error. The DNA is left out, because the CDR3 cannot be placed on it with certainty; the CDR3 is given as TCRdb lists it. This sequence joins TRBV12-3 or TRBV12-4 and TRBJ1-4. The CDR3 is 13 residues long, counting both termini. The CDR3 sequence: CASSFAGTEKQFS.